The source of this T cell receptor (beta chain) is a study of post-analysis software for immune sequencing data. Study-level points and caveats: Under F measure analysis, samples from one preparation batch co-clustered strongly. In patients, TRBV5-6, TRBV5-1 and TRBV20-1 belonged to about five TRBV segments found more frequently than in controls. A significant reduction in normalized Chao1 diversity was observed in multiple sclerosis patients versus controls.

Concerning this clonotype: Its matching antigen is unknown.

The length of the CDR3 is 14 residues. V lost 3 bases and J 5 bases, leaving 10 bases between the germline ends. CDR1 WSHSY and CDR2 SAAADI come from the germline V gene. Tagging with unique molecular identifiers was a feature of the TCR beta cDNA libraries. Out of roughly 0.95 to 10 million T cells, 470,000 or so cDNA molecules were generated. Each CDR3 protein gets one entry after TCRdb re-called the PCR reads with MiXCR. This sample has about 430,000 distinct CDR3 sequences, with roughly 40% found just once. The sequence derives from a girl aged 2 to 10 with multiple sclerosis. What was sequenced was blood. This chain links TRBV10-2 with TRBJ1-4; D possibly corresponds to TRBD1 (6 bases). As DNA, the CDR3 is TGCGCCAGCAGTGATCAACAGGGAAATGAAAAACTGTTTTTT. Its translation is CASSDQQGNEKLFF.